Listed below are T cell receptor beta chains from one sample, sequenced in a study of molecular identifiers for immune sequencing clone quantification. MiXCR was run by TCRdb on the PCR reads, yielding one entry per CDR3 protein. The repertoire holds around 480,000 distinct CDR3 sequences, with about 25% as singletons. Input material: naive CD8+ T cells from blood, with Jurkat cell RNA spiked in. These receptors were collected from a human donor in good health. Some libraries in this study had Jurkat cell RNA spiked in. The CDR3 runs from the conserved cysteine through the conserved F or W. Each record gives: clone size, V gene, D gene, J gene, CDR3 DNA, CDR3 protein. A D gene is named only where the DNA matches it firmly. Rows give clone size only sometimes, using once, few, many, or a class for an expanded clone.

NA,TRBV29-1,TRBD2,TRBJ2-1,TGCAGCGTTGATATGGCTAGCGGCTCCTACAATGAGCAGTTCTTC,CSVDMASGSYNEQFF
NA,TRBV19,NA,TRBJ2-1,TGTGCCAGTAGTATTCTAGGGGACAATGAGCAGTTCTTC,CASSILGDNEQFF
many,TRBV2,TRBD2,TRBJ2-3,TGTGCCAGCGGCCCCCCTTGGGGGGGGAGCACAGATACGCAGTATTTT,CASGPPWGGSTDTQYF
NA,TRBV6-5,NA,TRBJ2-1,TGTGCCAGCAGTTACGAGCGCTCCTACAATGAGCAGTTCTTC,CASSYERSYNEQFF
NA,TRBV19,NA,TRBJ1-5,TGTGCCAGTAGTATGACGGCCAGAGAAAATCAGCCCCAGCATTTT,CASSMTARENQPQHF
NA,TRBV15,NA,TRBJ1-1,TGTGCCACCAGCAGAGCTGAGACAGAGAACACTGAAGCTTTCTTT,CATSRAETENTEAFF
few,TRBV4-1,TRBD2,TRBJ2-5,TGCGCCAGCAGCCAAGAACCTAGCGGGACGGAGACCCAGTACTTC,CASSQEPSGTETQYF
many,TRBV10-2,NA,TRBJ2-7,TGCGCCAGCAGTGGTAACCGCCCTGCGTACGAGCAGTACTTC,CASSGNRPAYEQYF
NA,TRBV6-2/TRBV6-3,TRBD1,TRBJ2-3,TGTGCCAGCAGTTACCCCAACAGGGGGCCTGCAGATACGCAGTATTTT,CASSYPNRGPADTQYF
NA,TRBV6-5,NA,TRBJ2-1,TGTGCCAGCAGTTACGCAGGGGTCAGTGAGCAGTTCTTC,CASSYAGVSEQFF
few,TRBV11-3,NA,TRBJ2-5,TGTGCCAGCAGGGCAAGGGGCCAAGAGACCCAGTACTTC,CASRARGQETQYF
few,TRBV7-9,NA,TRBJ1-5,TGTGCCAGCCAGCTGAGCAATCAGCCCCAGCATTTT,CASQLSNQPQHF
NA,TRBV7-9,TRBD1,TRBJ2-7,TGTGCCAGCAGCGCCCCGGGACAGCTATACGGGCAGTACTTC,CASSAPGQLYGQYF
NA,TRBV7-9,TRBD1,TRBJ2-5,TGTGCCAGCAGCATAAGGACAGGGGGAAGGGGAGAGACCCAGTACTTC,CASSIRTGGRGETQYF
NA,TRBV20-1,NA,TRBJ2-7,TGCAGTGCCGAGGGTTGGGATACGGCCTCCTACGAGCAGTACTTC,CSAEGWDTASYEQYF
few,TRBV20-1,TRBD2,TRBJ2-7,TGCAGTGCTAGGGCCCTAGCGGGTATCTACGAGCAGTACTTC,CSARALAGIYEQYF
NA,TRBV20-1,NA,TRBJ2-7,TGCAGTGCTAGAGGAACGGACAGTGGCTACGAGCAGTACTTC,CSARGTDSGYEQYF
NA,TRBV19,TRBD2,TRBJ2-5,TGTGCCAGTAGTATTGATAGCGGGGGGTCCCAAGAGACCCAGTACTTC,CASSIDSGGSQETQYF
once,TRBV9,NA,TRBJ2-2,TGTGCCAGCGGCGTAACAGGAACGAACACCGGGGAGCTGTTTTTT,CASGVTGTNTGELFF
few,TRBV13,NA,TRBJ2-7,TGTGCCAGCAGCGCCCTCCAGGATAGCTCCTACGAGCAGTACTTC,CASSALQDSSYEQYF
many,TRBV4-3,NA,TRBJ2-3,TGCGCCAGCAGCCAAGATGGAGCAGTAGTACCCACAGATACGCAGTATTTT,CASSQDGAVVPTDTQYF
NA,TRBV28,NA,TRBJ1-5,TGTGCTAGCAGTTTATCTAGGCAGGGGTATCAGCCCCCGCATTTT,CASSLSRQGYQPPHF
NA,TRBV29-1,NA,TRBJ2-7,TGCAGCGTGATCGGCAGGGGGAGGTCCTACGAGCAGTACTTC,CSVIGRGRSYEQYF
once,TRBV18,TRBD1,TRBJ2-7,TGTGCCAGCTCACCATGGGACAGGGGTCACGAGCAGTACTTC,CASSPWDRGHEQYF
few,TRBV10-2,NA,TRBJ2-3,TGCGCCGTGGCGGAGTACACAGATACGCAGTATTTT,CAVAEYTDTQYF
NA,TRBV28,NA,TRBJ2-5,TGTGCCAGCAGTTTATGGCGAGGTGGAGAGACCCAGTACTTC,CASSLWRGGETQYF
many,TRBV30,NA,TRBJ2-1,TGTGCCTGGATCGGGATTAGCTCCTACAATGAGCAGTTCTTC,CAWIGISSYNEQFF
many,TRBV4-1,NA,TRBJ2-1,TGCGCCAGCAGCCAAGACGGCGCGGCTGAGCAGTTCTTC,CASSQDGAAEQFF
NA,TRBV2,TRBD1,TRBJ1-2,TGTGCCAGCAGTACTGACGACAGGGAAGGGTTTAGTCACGGCTACACCTTC,CASSTDDREGFSHGYTF
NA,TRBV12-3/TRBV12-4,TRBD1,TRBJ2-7,TGTGCCAGCAGTTTCCGCAGGGGGCGCTTACCCTACGAGCAGTACTTC,CASSFRRGRLPYEQYF
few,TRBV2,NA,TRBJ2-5,TGTGCCAGCAGTGATTTAGGGGTCCAAGAGACCCAGTACTTC,CASSDLGVQETQYF
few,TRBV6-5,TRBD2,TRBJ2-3,TGTGCCAGCAGTTACGACCTAGCGGGGACAACAGATACGCAGTATTTT,CASSYDLAGTTDTQYF
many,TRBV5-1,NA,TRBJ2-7,TGCGCCAGCAGCCCCATGGGCCACGAGCAGTACTTC,CASSPMGHEQYF
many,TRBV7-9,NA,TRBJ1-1,TGTGCCAGCAGCTCAGTGACAATAAACACTGAAGCTTTCTTT,CASSSVTINTEAFF
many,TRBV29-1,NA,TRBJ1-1,TGCAGCGTTGACTGGGGGCAGGGGACTGAAGCTTTCTTT,CSVDWGQGTEAFF
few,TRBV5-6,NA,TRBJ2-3,TGTGCCAGCAGCCCTTCGGCAGGGTCGTACACAGATACGCAGTATTTT,CASSPSAGSYTDTQYF
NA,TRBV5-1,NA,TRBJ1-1,TGCGCCAGCAGCTTGGCCGGTCCAAGTCCCGGGAACACTGAAGCTTTCTTT,CASSLAGPSPGNTEAFF
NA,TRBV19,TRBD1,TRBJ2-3,TGTGCCAGTAGTCTGGACAGGGGCCTCGGAGATACGCAGTATTTT,CASSLDRGLGDTQYF
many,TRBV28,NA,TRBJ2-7,TGTGCCAGCAGCCCGTTCTCCTACGAGCAGTACTTC,CASSPFSYEQYF
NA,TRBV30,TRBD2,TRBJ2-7,TGTGCCTGGATGGGATTACCCCCTGTGACTAGCGGGAGGGCACCCTACGAGCAGTACTTC,CAWMGLPPVTSGRAPYEQYF
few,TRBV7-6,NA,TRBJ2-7,TGTGCCAGCACCTCAAATGCCTACGAGCAGTACTTC,CASTSNAYEQYF
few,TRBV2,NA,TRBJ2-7,TGTGCCAGCAGTTCGTTAGACGGGGGCAAGCCCAGAGAGCAGTACTTC,CASSSLDGGKPREQYF
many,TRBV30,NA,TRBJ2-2,TGTGCCTGGGACCCCACCAGGTCGGGGGCCGGGGAGCTGTTTTTT,CAWDPTRSGAGELFF
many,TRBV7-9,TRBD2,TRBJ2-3,TGTGCCAGCAGTCTTAGCGGGACCAACACAGATACGCAGTATTTT,CASSLSGTNTDTQYF
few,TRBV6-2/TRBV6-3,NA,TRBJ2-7,TGTGCCAGCAGTTACTCAGGGGTCTACGAGCAGTACTTC,CASSYSGVYEQYF
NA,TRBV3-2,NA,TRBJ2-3,TGTACCCGCAGGGGGGAGAGCGGGAGCACAGATACGCAGTATTTT,CTRRGESGSTDTQYF
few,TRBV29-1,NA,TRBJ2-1,TGCAGCGTTGATGCACTAGCAACCATTCGCTACAATGAGCAGTTCTTC,CSVDALATIRYNEQFF
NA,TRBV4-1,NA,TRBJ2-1,TGCGCCAGCAGCCAAGGGGCACAGGAGTACAATGAGCAGTTCTTC,CASSQGAQEYNEQFF
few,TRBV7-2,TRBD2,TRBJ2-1,TGTGCCAGCAGCGGAAGGACTAGCGGGAGGGAGCAGTTCTTC,CASSGRTSGREQFF
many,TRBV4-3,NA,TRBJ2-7,TGCGCCAGCAGCCAAGACAAGGGTTACTACGAGCAGTACTTC,CASSQDKGYYEQYF